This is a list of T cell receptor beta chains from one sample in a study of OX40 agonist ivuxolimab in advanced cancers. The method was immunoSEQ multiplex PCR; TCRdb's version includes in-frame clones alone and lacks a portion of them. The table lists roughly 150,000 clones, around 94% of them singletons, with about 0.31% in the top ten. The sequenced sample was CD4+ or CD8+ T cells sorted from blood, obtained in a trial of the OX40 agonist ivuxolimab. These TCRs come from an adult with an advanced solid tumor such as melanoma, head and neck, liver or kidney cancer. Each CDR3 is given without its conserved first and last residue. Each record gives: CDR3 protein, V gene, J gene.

ARGGQGHTGELF	TRBV2	TRBJ2-2
ASRMAPVGSPLH	TRBV5-4	TRBJ1-6
ASSPPGGDTQY	TRBV18	TRBJ2-3
ASSLWAGAF	TRBV5-1	TRBJ1-1
ASSPRQGLDTEAF	TRBV7-6	TRBJ1-1
ASSEAGIQPQH	TRBV6-1	TRBJ1-5
ATSPEGGRYEQY	TRBV15	TRBJ2-7
ASSLVGVGEAF	TRBV5-4	TRBJ1-1
ASSPRDSGGPEAF	TRBV18	TRBJ1-1
ASSQEGLQNEQF	TRBV14	TRBJ2-1
ASSRPGVGAYEQY	TRBV6-5	TRBJ2-7
ASSLGNSQETQY	TRBV5-6	TRBJ2-5
ASSGSLTNEKLF	TRBV5-4	TRBJ1-4
ASSQSDGRLSTDTQY	TRBV4-1	TRBJ2-3
ASSLQGLNSGNTIY	TRBV5-1	TRBJ1-3
ASRSGTSVNGYT	TRBV6-5	TRBJ1-2
AGGLAGVNEQF	TRBV6-1	TRBJ2-1
ASSLTGEVAYEQY	TRBV18	TRBJ2-7
ASRWDTEAF	TRBV6-5	TRBJ1-1
ASSGRVNTEAF	TRBV19	TRBJ1-1
ASSFGPGANVLT	TRBV7-2	TRBJ2-6
ASSAPGGLSDTQY	TRBV28	TRBJ2-3
ASSTPVLAANTGELF	TRBV19	TRBJ2-2
ASSLGDTEAF	TRBV5-1	TRBJ1-1
ASSRKPPQLTGEQY	TRBV4-3	TRBJ2-3
ASSLSNADLH	TRBV7-2	TRBJ1-6
ASSLGTDPVQPQH	TRBV5-1	TRBJ1-5
ASSGEGQVLTGELF	TRBV9	TRBJ2-2
ASSTGTAMNSPLH	TRBV7-6	TRBJ1-6
ASVPGTSKNEQF	TRBV5-6	TRBJ2-1
AISAGNTGELF	TRBV10-3	TRBJ2-2
ASSQAPKGTWDRGNNYGYT	TRBV14	TRBJ1-2
ASSQLSRSPSTDTQY	TRBV4-3	TRBJ2-3
ASSPQVVASPLH	TRBV7-2	TRBJ1-6
ASSVGASAANTGELF	TRBV9	TRBJ2-2
ASSLSAGGETQY	TRBV5-6	TRBJ2-5
AWSGAGCAAEQY	TRBV30	TRBJ2-7
ASSHRVTRAF	TRBV7-2	TRBJ1-1
ASSLSPEQF	TRBV7-2	TRBJ2-1
ASTQRESGYT	TRBV19	TRBJ1-2
ASSTGTSDYNEQF	TRBV7-9	TRBJ2-1
ASSGITLGVVGNEQF	TRBV6-1	TRBJ2-1
ASRLADTQY	TRBV5-4	TRBJ2-3
ASRPAFIGGGPNEQY	TRBV13	TRBJ2-7
ASSSQGSDTQY	TRBV5-4	TRBJ2-3
ASSQDRVRGPQH	TRBV19	TRBJ1-5